These T cell receptor beta chains were read from a single sample in a study of shared clonotypes between healthy human individuals. Sequencing was performed with immunoSEQ multiplex PCR; in TCRdb, only in-frame clones are kept and a portion is missing. The sample consists of fewer than 3 million clones, 85% to 95% of them appearing once. The sequenced material came from naive CD4+ T cells from PBMCs. The receptors originated from a man younger than 30 in good health. Some clones in this sample may be carry-over from other donors' samples. Both conserved end residues are part of each CDR3. The D gene is left open where the match is weak. The listing skips clone size in some rows; elsewhere it reads once, few, many or a size class.

NA,NA,TRBJ1-3,TRBV28,TGTGCCAGCAGTTTACTGGTCGCTGGAAACACCATATATTTT,CASSLLVAGNTIYF
TRBD1,NA,TRBJ2-7,TRBV10-3,TGTGCCATCTCTAGAGACAGGGGCTACGAGCAGTACTTC,CAISRDRGYEQYF
NA,NA,TRBJ2-2,TRBV4-3,TGCGCCAGCAGCCTTCGTACGACAGGTTGGAACACCGGGGAGCTGTTTTTT,CASSLRTTGWNTGELFF
TRBD1,NA,TRBJ1-3,TRBV28,TGTGCCAGCAGGACGGGGACAGGGCGAGGAAACACCATATATTTT,CASRTGTGRGNTIYF
NA,once,TRBJ1-2,TRBV30,TGTGCCTGGAGTCGAGGGATACCATATGGCTACACCTTC,CAWSRGIPYGYTF
NA,NA,TRBJ1-1,TRBV18,TGTGCCAGCTCACCCCTGGACAGCTCCTCTATTTTGAACACTGAAGCTTTCTTT,CASSPLDSSSILNTEAFF
TRBD1,once,TRBJ2-3,TRBV15,TGTGCCACCAGCAGCTGGACAGGGGTGATCACAGATACGCAGTATTTT,CATSSWTGVITDTQYF
NA,NA,TRBJ2-5,TRBV4-1,TGCGCCAGCAGCCCCGGGAATGGCAGGCCGTCAGAGACCCAGTACTTC,CASSPGNGRPSETQYF
TRBD2,NA,TRBJ2-3,TRBV11-2,TGTGCCAGCAGCTTACATCGACTAGCGGGAGGTAGGGGCGGAGATACGCAGTATTTT,CASSLHRLAGGRGGDTQYF
NA,NA,TRBJ2-7,TRBV5-1,TGCGCCAGCAGCGCGGGACTCCCGATAACCTACGAGCAGTACTTC,CASSAGLPITYEQYF
NA,NA,TRBJ2-7,TRBV5-1,TGCGCCAGCAGGATGTACGGGCAGGGTTCCTACGAGCAGTACTTC,CASRMYGQGSYEQYF
NA,NA,TRBJ1-2,TRBV6-5,TGTGCCAGCAGTTACCTGGAGGCGGCCCCCTATGGCTACACCTTC,CASSYLEAAPYGYTF